What follows are 9 T cell receptor beta chains derived from one specimen sequenced in a study of cytomegalovirus exposure and HLA in healthy donors. PCR employed 60 Vbeta and 13 Jbeta primers. Generated by immunoSEQ multiplex PCR, the TCRdb table keeps only in-frame clones and is missing some. The table shows tens of thousands of clones, with around 75% occurring only once. The sample comprised PBMCs. Every receptor here comes from a man aged 55 to 70 in good health and CMV-seropositive.

The chain employs TRBV5-1 and TRBJ2-3; D may be TRBD1 (5 bases). CDR3 length: 18 amino acids. Germline CDR1 SGHRS, CDR2 YFSETQ. V was clipped by 3 bases and J by 2 bases, with 22 bases between them. The CDR3 here is CASSSSTGGRDFTDTQYF. In nucleotides, the CDR3 is TGCGCCAGCAGCTCCTCCACGGGTGGCAGGGATTTCACAGATACGCAGTATTTT.

In regard to this clone: Distinct nucleotide sequences in the sample also encode this CDR3. The V gene is TRBV6-6, the J gene TRBJ1-4; the D is unclear. The V and J ends lost 2 bases and 8 bases respectively, with 15 bases between them. Per germline, CDR1 MNHNY and CDR2 SVGAGI (reference sequence). The length of the CDR3 is 15 residues. The CDR3 DNA sequence: TGTGCCAGCAGTTACGACGGTCTAGGGAGGGAAAAACTGTTTTTT. Translated: CASSYDGLGREKLFF.

This sequence joins TRBV11-2 and TRBJ1-2; possibly TRBD1 for D (5 bases). In germline, CDR1 is SGHAT, CDR2 FQNNGV. Trimming left V 7 bases short and J 8 bases short, with 14 bases between. The CDR3 totals 12 residues. The CDR3 region has the DNA TGTGCCAGCACCCCGGGGGGGGGAGGCTACACCTTC. This gives the protein CASTPGGGGYTF.

This clone came up once. The V gene is TRBV29-1, the J gene TRBJ1-2, with TRBD1 matching 9 bases. Germline assignment: CDR1 SQVTM and CDR2 ANQGSEA. V was clipped by 4 bases and J by 2 bases; unmatched bases: 2. The CDR3 runs 13 residues. The CDR3 protein is CSVGGQGNYGYTF. Written as DNA, the CDR3 is TGCAGCGTTGGAGGACAGGGGAACTATGGCTACACCTTC.

The V gene is TRBV5-1, the J gene TRBJ2-3; 8 nucleotides line up with TRBD2. This CDR3 has 18 amino acids. J was trimmed by 1 base and V by 0 bases; bases with no gene match: 10. The germline gives CDR1 SGHRS, CDR2 YFSETQ. CDR3 protein: CASSLGSGTSLGTDTQYF. The DNA for the CDR3 is TGCGCCAGCAGCTTGGGGTCCGGGACTAGTCTCGGCACAGATACGCAGTATTTT.

As for this clone: Additional DNA sequences in this sample encode the identical CDR3. The chain combines TRBV9 with TRBJ2-1; 10 nucleotides align to TRBD2. There are 15 residues in the CDR3. Germline values: CDR1 SGDLS, CDR2 YYNGEE. Trimming removed 2 bases from V and 5 bases from J; junction bases left unmatched: 4. The CDR3 is CASSVIAGGHNEQFF. In nucleotides, the CDR3 is TGTGCCAGCAGCGTTATAGCGGGGGGCCACAATGAGCAGTTCTTC.

The V gene is TRBV7-9, the J gene TRBJ2-7, with unresolved D. The CDR3 loop spans 12 amino acids. Germline values: CDR1 SEHNR, CDR2 FQNEAQ (reference sequence). V was pared by 5 bases and J by 4 bases, with 9 bases between. The chain's CDR3 is CASSATEYEQYF. The CDR3 coding sequence is TGTGCCAGCAGCGCCACAGAGTACGAGCAGTACTTC. Full variable domain (remainder filled in from reference TRBV7-9 and TRBJ2-7): DTGVSQNPRHKITKRGQNVTFRCDPISEHNRLYWYRQTLGQGPEFLTYFQNEAQLEKSRLLSDRFSAERPKGSFSTLEIQRTEQGDSAMYLCASSATEYEQYFGPGTRLTVT.

V and J are TRBV7-8 and TRBJ2-1, with 9 bases that match TRBD2. With V trimmed by 4 bases and J by 8 bases, 15 bases remained unmatched. The CDR3 contains 17 residues. CDR1 SGHVS and CDR2 FQNEAQ come from the germline V gene. The CDR3 loop is CASSWAPAGGVGDEQFF. The CDR3 region has the DNA TGTGCCAGCAGCTGGGCCCCAGCGGGAGGCGTTGGGGATGAGCAGTTCTTC. Complete variable domain (other parts from reference TRBV7-8 and TRBJ2-1): GAGVSQSPRYKVAKRGQDVALRCDPISGHVSLFWYQQALGQGPEFLTYFQNEAQLDKSGLPSDRFFAERPEGSVSTLKIQRTQQEDSAVYLCASSWAPAGGVGDEQFFGPGTRLTVL.

The chain uses TRBV5-5 and TRBJ1-3; 8 bases fit TRBD1. V was pared by 4 bases and J by 2 bases, with 8 bases of the junction left unmatched. CDR3 size: 16 residues. Germline assignment: CDR1 SGHKS and CDR2 YYEKEE (reference sequence). CDR3 sequence reads: CASSLPRTGPGNTIYF. The CDR3 DNA follows: TGTGCCAGCAGCCTGCCGAGGACAGGGCCTGGAAACACCATATATTTT.